This T cell receptor beta chain is from a study of shared clonotypes between healthy human individuals (dated by TCRdb to 2018 to 2021). The study in broad terms: The cohort included three men and a couple of women between 18 and 49 years of age. For each donor, three plates each were used for CD4 naive and CD4 memory, two plates were used for CD8 naive, and one plate was used for CD8 memory. To estimate repertoire size and how much clonotype sharing occurs between individuals, the study deeply sequenced the blood TCR repertoires of five healthy adults. Different laboratories and diverse techniques were used to prepare libraries and sequence TCR repertoires, to increase sequencing depth and limit assay-specific biases. Each donor's leukapheresis produced roughly between about 0.9 and 9.5 billion PBMCs. Overall study results and their limits: The small number of donors limited the genetic and exposure-history diversity represented. Compared with non-shared clonotypes, the clonotypes found in all four sorted-subset donors had higher generation probabilities. Naive subsets generally had larger estimated clonotype richness than memory subsets. Across several donors, 4.5% to 6.5% of naive CD4, approximately 3.6% of naive CD8, about 2.3% of memory CD4, and about 0.4% of memory CD8 clonotypes were shared. Sampling was restricted to blood, and TCR repertoires in tissues likely differ from the TCR repertoires found in blood. Pairwise subsampling indicated that sequencing depth was expected to affect the degree of clonotype sharing among donors. Incomplete sequencing was indicated by rarefaction of sorted-subset datasets, despite the large sequencing depth.

Measured from the cysteine to the phenylalanine, the CDR3 is 15 residues long. Only the CDR3 region is kept as DNA, spanning 45 bases read in frame from base 1. The germline ends are 13 bases apart after V is trimmed by 3 bases and J by 1 base. According to the germline V gene (reference sequence), CDR1 reads MNHEY and CDR2 reads SMNVEV. TCR CDR3 regions were amplified from genomic DNA by multiplex PCR using the deep immunoSEQ assay. Extracted genomic DNA from each cell subset was distributed evenly across all wells of several immunoSEQ 96-well plates, and each plate was treated as a replicate. For sorted subsets, each replicate PCR was loaded with around 200 ng genomic DNA, equivalent to 25,000 to 35,000 T cell genomes. The purified libraries were quantified using a Qubit 3.0 fluorometer, sized with a Bioanalyzer 2100, and then quantified again using the KAPA Library Quantification kit. Every immunoSEQ 96-well plate was sequenced on a separate single-read 150-cycle Illumina NextSeq 550 flow cell. The published analysis was carried out like this. Because only junctional sequences without quality scores were contained in the immunoSEQ output, filtering matching that applied to full-length reads could not be performed. Sequences were annotated with PyIR, a Python wrapper for IgBLAST v1.9, and V/J genes and CDR3 were assigned using IMGT germline references. Reads were removed for weak V/J assignments (E-value above 1e-6), missing CDR3, stop codons, out-of-frame junctions, or ambiguous translated residues. A V3J clonotype was defined by an identical inferred V gene, J gene, and CDR3 amino acid sequence. To compute the percentage overlap between repertoires, the number of shared unique clonotypes was divided by the size of the smaller repertoire. Richness of each repertoire was evaluated using RTK rarefaction, the Chao1 estimator, and Recon v2.1 estimates of unobserved clonotypes. For all TCRbeta clonotypes obtained by the gDNA method from a few donors, generation probabilities were computed with OLGA. TCRdb mirrors the immuneACCESS table, restricted to in-frame sequences. Some clones are absent from its copies; in checked studies, under half trace to an unresolved V gene, and the reason for the others is unknown. V, J and clone size were drawn from that table, and D and trimming were deduced from the DNA. Across this sample there are about 2.2 million clones, with about 92% seen only once. 1.5% to 2% of the sample is taken by the ten largest.

Details on this clone: It lacks a known antigen. Within one base of it there is no much larger clone, and no base qualities were kept.

CD8 naive samples consisted of CD45RO-negative cells that were positively selected for CCR7, yielding a CD45RA+CCR7+ population without TemRA cells. Healthy HIV-negative adults with no recently reported acute infections or vaccinations were included as donors. Every donor was a Caucasian adult living in Nashville, Tennessee, USA. After blood collection by leukapheresis, PBMCs were isolated using Ficoll-Histopaque density gradient centrifugation and then cryopreserved in the vapor phase of liquid nitrogen. Analytical flow cytometry was used to check the purity and quantity of every magnetically sorted T cell population. Genomic DNA was isolated from every sorted fraction and measured by UV absorbance on a Nanodrop 2000c.

Material: naive CD8+ T cells from PBMCs. This sample's cell subset or site label indicates: CD45RA+CCR7+. The receptor was isolated from a man younger than 35 in good health. Some clones in this sample may be carry-over from other donors' samples. The rearrangement combines TRBV27 with TRBJ2-7; matching of 5 bases hints at TRBD2 as the D gene. The DNA sequence reads TGTGCCAGCAGTTTTGAGGGCTCCCCATCCTACGAGCAGTACTTC. Its coded protein is CASSFEGSPSYEQYF.